This T cell receptor (beta chain) was sequenced in a study of tumor and adjacent non-tumor tissue in lung cancer. The overall study: There were some 12 adenocarcinoma, a couple of squamous cell carcinoma and 1 small cell lung cancer cases. Approximately 4.2 million productive TCRbeta reads were obtained per sample on average. Study outcomes and limitations: Shorter survival was associated with higher TCR diversity in tumors.

J gave up 12 bases and V 3 bases, and 9 bases lay outside the gene matches. Per the germline V gene, CDR1 is SGHKS and CDR2 is YYEKEE (reference sequence). CDR3 length: 15 amino acids. This clonotype was seen repeatedly, ten times or more. Its matching antigen is unknown. This sample's RNA came from whole unsorted tissue. Distant lung tissue was collected more than 3 cm away from the tumor edge. A modified ARM-PCR protocol with three rounds of nested PCR amplified TCRbeta. MiXCR was run by TCRdb on the multiplex PCR reads, yielding one entry per CDR3 protein. The table shows roughly 90,000 distinct CDR3 sequences, with 75% to 85% occurring only once.

The TCR comes from a woman aged 45-65 years with non-small cell lung cancer. The sequenced sample consisted of distant non-tumor lung tissue. The genes are TRBV5-5 and TRBJ2-1; 13 nucleotides agree with TRBD2. DNA of the CDR3: TGTGCCAGCAGCTCCGGACTAGCGGGAGTTCCTTCGCAGTTCTTC. Protein sequence: CASSSGLAGVPSQFF.